The 30 T cell receptor beta chains below come from one sample, sequenced in a study of blood T cells in healthy people across ages. A J-beta primer mix and a sample-barcoded 5' primer were used in a second PCR of roughly 6 to 12 cycles. TCRdb reprocessed the 5' RACE reads via MiXCR and lists one record per CDR3 protein. In the table there are over a million distinct CDR3 sequences, roughly 40% of which are singletons. Source material: blood. Every receptor here comes from a woman aged 18-29 years in good health.

V is TRBV7-9 and J is TRBJ1-1; 8 nucleotides match TRBD1. This CDR3 region has 16 residues. CDR1 and CDR2 (germline): SEHNR, FQNEAQ (reference sequence). Losses at the gene ends were 4 bases for V and 1 base for J; bases not matched to a gene: 8. CDR3 region: CASSSNSGQGNTEAFF. CDR3 sequence (DNA): TGTGCCAGCAGCTCGAACTCCGGACAGGGGAACACTGAAGCTTTCTTT.

The V call is TRBV5-6, the J call TRBJ2-3; D not resolved. Trimming stripped 3 bases from V and 9 bases from J, with 11 bases between. Germline CDR1 is SGHDT and CDR2 is YYEEEE. The CDR3 is 12 amino acids. The CDR3 protein is CASSSGSHTQYF. The CDR3 coding sequence is TGTGCCAGCAGCTCGGGCAGTCACACGCAGTATTTT.

This chain joins TRBV12-3 or TRBV12-4 and TRBJ1-1; TRBD1 is a possible D gene (6 bases). The CDR3 covers 13 residues. Trimming shortened V by 7 bases and J by 4 bases, and 13 bases separated the two germline ends. This chain's CDR3 is CASTPGARTEAFF. The CDR3, as DNA: TGTGCCAGCACCCCGGGGGCCCGCACTGAAGCTTTCTTT.

The chain joins TRBV5-6 to TRBJ1-2; unclear D gene. Germline V gene sequence: CDR1 SGHDT, CDR2 YYEEEE. Trimming pared 4 bases from V and 8 bases from J, leaving 9 bases between. There are 11 residues in the CDR3. The CDR3 region is CASSTAGGYTF. The DNA of the CDR3 is TGTGCCAGCAGCACGGCTGGGGGCTACACCTTC. Together with reference TRBV5-6 and TRBJ1-2, the CDR3 gives the full variable domain: DAGVTQSPTHLIKTRGQQVTLRCSPKSGHDTVSWYQQALGQGPQFIFQYYEEEERQRGNFPDRFSGHQFPNYSSELNVNALLLGDSALYLCASSTAGGYTFGSGTRLTVV.

The V and J genes are TRBV28 and TRBJ2-7, with TRBD2 as a possible D gene (6 bases). The CDR3 runs to 16 residues. Trimming took 3 bases from V and 4 from J, leaving 19 bases between them. Germline assignment: CDR1 MDHEN and CDR2 SYDVKM. CDR3 DNA sequence: TGTGCCAGCAGTTTGGAGGGGTCTTATTATTTTTACGAGCAGTACTTC. Its protein is CASSLEGSYYFYEQYF.

This clonotype was found a few times. The chain combines TRBV27 with TRBJ1-5, with D possibly TRBD1 on 5 matching bases. The germline CDR1 and CDR2 sequences are MNHEY and SMNVEV (reference sequence). V lost 5 bases and J lost 6, with 17 bases in between. CDR3 length: 15 residues. CDR3 protein: CASSPVRAGGQPQHF. The CDR3 DNA reads TGTGCCAGCAGTCCGGTCCGGGCGGGGGGTCAGCCCCAGCATTTT.

In this sample, this clonotype turned up a few times. The chain recombines TRBV11-2 with TRBJ2-4; TRBD1 is a possible D gene (8 bases). The germline gives CDR1 SGHAT, CDR2 FQNNGV. Trimming removed 8 bases at V and 8 bases at J, with 19 bases between. The CDR3 spans 14 residues. The CDR3 protein is CASAAGQGGDIQYF. The DNA for the CDR3 is TGTGCCAGCGCCGCAGGACAGGGAGGGGACATTCAGTACTTC.

The genes are TRBV6-5 and TRBJ2-7; possible D gene TRBD2, 6 bases. The J call may be incorrect, as the DNA end agrees better with TRBJ2-4. This CDR3 spans 13 amino acids. Looked up from germline, CDR1 is MNHEY and CDR2 is SVGAGI. The DNA for the CDR3 is TGTGCCAGCGAATCTGGCGGGACGGGCATTCAGTACTTC. Protein product: CASESGGTGIQYF.

This clonotype was observed a few times. The V call is TRBV20-1, the J call TRBJ2-3; 9 bases align to TRBD2. Germline assignment: CDR1 DFQATT and CDR2 SNEGSKA (reference sequence). Losses at the gene ends were 4 bases for V and 4 bases for J; bases not matched to a gene: 9. The length of the CDR3 is 15 residues. This chain's CDR3 is CSANTPSGVSDTQYF. DNA for the CDR3: TGCAGTGCTAATACTCCTAGCGGGGTATCAGATACGCAGTATTTT.

In this sample, this clonotype turned up a few times. As DNA, the CDR3 is TGTGCCAGCAGCTTAGAACTCAGCGGGGATACGCAGTATTTT. Translation gives CASSLELSGDTQYF. This chain links TRBV11-1 with TRBJ2-3; maybe TRBD2 (6 bases). Trimming took 1 base from V and 6 from J, leaving 11 bases between them. This CDR3 is built from 14 residues. Germline V lookup: CDR1 SGHAT, CDR2 FQDESV (reference sequence).

This rearrangement joins TRBV12-3 or TRBV12-4 to TRBJ1-1, with D hard to call. The CDR3 sequence is 17 residues long. Trimming took off 3 bases at V and 0 bases at J, with 17 bases between the two ends. CDR3 sequence: CASSFSTAVGMNTEAFF. The CDR3 coding sequence is TGTGCCAGCAGTTTCAGCACAGCAGTTGGCATGAACACTGAAGCTTTCTTT.

This clonotype occurred a few times. V is TRBV4-1 and J is TRBJ2-4; D uncertain. The germline V gene encodes CDR1 MGHRA and CDR2 YSYEKL. The V gene lost 1 base and the J gene lost 3 bases, with 7 bases spanning the gap. This CDR3 spans 14 amino acids. The CDR3: CASSQVASKNIQYF. In DNA form, the CDR3 reads TGCGCCAGCAGCCAAGTTGCCAGCAAAAACATTCAGTACTTC.

A few counts support this clonotype. This chain uses TRBV6-1 with TRBJ2-5; 8 bases match TRBD1. V was pared by 6 bases and J by 2 bases, with 14 bases of the junction left unmatched. This CDR3 has 17 residues. CDR1 MNHNS and CDR2 SASEGT come from the germline V gene. The CDR3 nucleotides read TGTGCCAGCAGCGCACCAAGACAGGGGTTGGGGCAAGAGACCCAGTACTTC. Its translation: CASSAPRQGLGQETQYF.

This clonotype has only a few counts. This chain uses TRBV6-1 with TRBJ1-5; D possibly corresponds to TRBD1 (6 bases). Germline CDR1 MNHNS, CDR2 SASEGT. V was cut by 2 bases and J by 2 bases, with 10 bases left in between. CDR3 length: 15 residues. CDR3 coding DNA: TGTGCCAGCAGTGAATCGCAGGGGCGCAATCAGCCCCAGCATTTT. Residues: CASSESQGRNQPQHF.

This clonotype has a handful of counts. This chain links TRBV5-1 with TRBJ2-7; D possibly uses TRBD1 or TRBD2 (5 bases each). The CDR3 spans 15 residues. CDR1 and CDR2 from the germline V gene are SGHRS and YFSETQ. Trimming stripped 4 bases from V and 4 bases from J, with 18 bases between. CDR3 loop: CASSPTGTSFYEQYF. The CDR3 DNA sequence: TGCGCCAGCAGCCCTACCGGGACGTCCTTTTACGAGCAGTACTTC.

This clonotype was picked up many times. V usage is TRBV5-1 and J usage is TRBJ2-1, with D tentatively TRBD2 (6 bases). Germline V CDR1 and CDR2: SGHRS, YFSETQ. CDR3 length equals 17 residues. The V and J ends lost 4 bases and 0 bases respectively, with 17 bases between them. CDR3 sequence (DNA): TGCGCCAGCAGCCCCTCCGGCGGGGCAAGCTCCTACAATGAGCAGTTCTTC. Its translation is CASSPSGGASSYNEQFF.

The J gene is TRBJ2-7, the V gene TRBV7-2; 8 positions match TRBD2. Unmatched junction bases numbered 8, after V lost 1 base and J lost 3 bases. CDR3 size: 16 residues. Germline assignment: CDR1 SGHTA and CDR2 FQGNSA. The CDR3 region has the DNA TGTGCCAGCAGCTTAGGCGGCTTACTAGCGGTCTACGAGCAGTACTTC. Amino acid sequence: CASSLGGLLAVYEQYF.

J is TRBJ2-1 and V is TRBV5-1; no clear D. The CDR3 has 17 residues. Germline lookup yields CDR1 SGHRS and CDR2 YFSETQ. Between the trimmed V and J ends, which lost 0 bases and 0 bases, there was a span of 13 bases. CDR3 region: CASSLGLGTHSYNEQFF. CDR3 coding DNA: TGCGCCAGCAGCTTGGGGCTTGGAACCCACTCCTACAATGAGCAGTTCTTC.

In regard to this clonotype: An end of the junction differs from the germline gene, which may be a read error. J is TRBJ2-5 and V is TRBV20-1; tentative D call: TRBD1 (6 bases). This CDR3 has 15 amino acids. Germline lookup yields CDR1 DFQATT and CDR2 SNEGSKA (reference sequence). CDR3 region: CSAPGAVLVLEAQYF. The CDR3 coding sequence is TGCAGTGCCCCAGGGGCGGTGTTAGTTCTAGAGGCCCAGTACTTC.

The chain combines TRBV3-1 with TRBJ2-5; either TRBD1 or TRBD2 may fit D (5 bases each). The CDR3 length is 14 residues. The germline V and J ends were trimmed by 4 bases and 5 bases, with 14 bases remaining between them. Germline values: CDR1 LGHDT, CDR2 YNNKEL (reference sequence). The CDR3 DNA reads TGTGCCAGCAGCCCCGGGACGCAAGGGGAGACCCAGTACTTC. Its protein is CASSPGTQGETQYF.

With respect to this clonotype: One end of the junction does not line up with germline, which may come from a read error. This chain joins TRBV5-6 and TRBJ1-1; D possibly corresponds to TRBD1 (6 bases). The CDR3 sequence is 15 residues long. Germline V gene sequence: CDR1 SGHDT, CDR2 YYEEEE. The CDR3 spells CASSWLQGSSTGAFF. The CDR3 coding sequence is TGTGCCAGCAGCTGGTTACAGGGCTCGAGCACTGGAGCTTTCTTT.

The rearrangement joins TRBV6-1 to TRBJ2-7, with D possibly matching TRBD1 (6 bases). Germline V CDR1 and CDR2: MNHNS, SASEGT. The V and J ends lost 6 bases and 3 bases respectively, with 15 bases between them. The CDR3 is 14 residues long. The CDR3 region is CASRADSLGYEQYF. CDR3 DNA: TGTGCCAGCAGGGCGGACAGCCTGGGCTACGAGCAGTACTTC.

The rearrangement joins TRBV24-1 to TRBJ2-1; 13 nucleotides match TRBD2. Germline-derived CDR1 and CDR2 are KGHDR and SFDVKD. The CDR3 runs to 16 residues. The ends lost 4 bases at V and 6 bases at J; junction bases unmatched: 5. The CDR3 loop reads CATSDPGLAGVNEQFF. CDR3 nucleotide sequence: TGTGCCACCAGTGACCCAGGACTAGCGGGAGTCAATGAGCAGTTCTTC.

The rearrangement joins TRBV24-1 to TRBJ2-1; D is ambiguous. Trimming left V 2 bases short and J 6 bases short, with 13 bases between. This CDR3 is built from 15 residues. CDR1 is KGHDR and CDR2 is SFDVKD in the germline V gene. The CDR3 DNA reads TGTGCCACCAGTGATTACACGTCGACTGGCAATGAGCAGTTCTTC. It translates to CATSDYTSTGNEQFF.

The chain has TRBV12-3 or TRBV12-4 and TRBJ2-7, with 7 bases matching TRBD2. The CDR3 is 15 amino acids. Trimming cost V 4 bases and J 2 bases; bases outside gene matches: 8. The DNA for the CDR3 is TGTGCCAGCAGTTATAGAGGCCTAGCGGCCTACGAGCAGTACTTC. It specifies CASSYRGLAAYEQYF.

The J gene is TRBJ2-4, the V gene TRBV5-1, with a weak D call TRBD1 (5 bases). CDR3 length equals 13 residues. CDR1 is SGHRS, CDR2 YFSETQ, per germline. Trimming stripped 4 bases from V and 13 bases from J, with 18 bases between. CDR3 loop: CASSLFTTDEQYF. DNA of the CDR3: TGCGCCAGCAGCCTGTTCACGACAGATGAGCAGTACTTC.

The rearrangement joins TRBV28 to TRBJ1-1; TRBD1 matches 8 bases. Germline CDR1 reads MDHEN; CDR2 reads SYDVKM. The CDR3 sequence is 14 residues long. The junction had 6 bases not matched to a gene; V was cut back by 6 bases and J by 3 bases. DNA for the CDR3: TGTGCCAGCAGCCCGACAGGGGTTTACACTGAAGCTTTCTTT. As protein: CASSPTGVYTEAFF. Full variable domain (outside the CDR3, taken from reference TRBV28 and TRBJ1-1): DVKVTQSSRYLVKRTGEKVFLECVQDMDHENMFWYRQDPGLGLRLIYFSYDVKMKEKGDIPEGYSVSREKKERFSLILESASTNQTSMYLCASSPTGVYTEAFFGQGTRLTVV.

CDR3 in DNA: TGTGCCAGCAGCTCCCCGACTAGCGGGGGGGACGGATTTTGGCAGTACTTC. It translates to CASSSPTSGGDGFWQYF. The V call is TRBV7-8, the J call TRBJ2-7, with 14 bases fitting TRBD2. The germline CDR1 and CDR2 sequences are SGHVS and FQNEAQ. The J segment lost 9 bases and the V segment lost 4 bases, leaving 14 bases of the junction unmatched. The CDR3 runs to 17 residues.

The CDR3 sequence is CASSQDSQGESGYTF. Here the CDR3 DNA reads TGTGCCAGCAGCCAAGATAGCCAGGGAGAAAGTGGCTACACCTTC. The chain uses TRBV4-2 and TRBJ1-2; D might be TRBD1 (5 bases). Between the trimmed V and J ends, which lost 0 bases and 7 bases, there was a span of 15 bases. This CDR3 spans 15 amino acids. Per germline, CDR1 LGHNA and CDR2 YNFKEQ.

This clonotype was seen a few times. This chain connects TRBV10-1 to TRBJ2-1; 12 bases fit TRBD2. Germline V gene sequence: CDR1 WNHNN, CDR2 SYGVQD (reference sequence). V lost 7 bases, J lost 15 bases, and 19 bases stayed unmatched. The CDR3 is made up of 16 amino acids. The DNA of the CDR3 is TGCGCCAGCATCCAGTCTAGCGGGGGGGCCTGGGTAGTTTTGTTCTTC. Amino acids: CASIQSSGGAWVVLFF.